What follows describes a single T cell receptor (beta chain). It lacks a known antigen. No quality values exist for individual bases; no much larger clone is one base distant. The CDR3 regions of human TCRbeta chains were analyzed by immunosequencing. The study's own analysis went as follows. TCRs in the repertoires were matched against a reference library of SARS-CoV-2-specific TCRs that had been generated with the MIRA antigen-specificity platform. Breadth meant the fraction of unique TCRs that were SARS-CoV-2-associated, whereas depth meant the fraction of total T cells that were SARS-CoV-2-associated. Using the MIRA data, every spike-specific TCR was mapped to the spike region that the TCR reacted to and assigned to either a CD4 or a CD8 class. Log10-transformed breadth and depth values were compared by one-way ANOVA with Sidak's multiple comparisons tests. The table was pulled from immuneACCESS by TCRdb, which kept in-frame rearrangements only. Such tables lose some clones; where checked, under half of the loss comes from unresolved V genes, and the rest has no known cause. V and J calls and clone size are as listed in that table; D and trimming were resolved from the DNA. In all, the sample holds 120,000 or so clones, and around 89% of those were seen once. Around 10% of the sample is in the top ten clones.

The CDR3, from cysteine to phenylalanine, totals 15 residues. Only the CDR3 part of the read is kept: 45 bases, read in frame from the first base. V is pruned by 0 bases and J by 0 bases, leaving 2 bases of the junction without a gene match. Per the germline V gene (reference sequence), GTSNPN is the CDR1 and SVGIG is the CDR2. These data belong to a study of T cell responses to AZD1222 COVID-19 vaccine (dated by TCRdb to about 2021). For the wider study: TCR sequencing was performed for 230 to 250 trial participants, of whom about 200 were given two doses of AZD1222 and around 26 were given two doses of MenACWY control vaccine. Trial participants were enrolled by age into subgroups of 18-55, 56-69 and 70-plus years, and roughly 150, 30 and 60 TCR-sequenced participants, respectively, were included in these subgroups. The paper as a whole reports these results and caveats: Reportedly, close to half of the unique spike-specific TCRs recognized epitopes lying outside the regions that are mutated in the B.1.351 and B.1.1.7 variants. In the small 56-69-year group, the increase in depth fell short of significance, most likely because of low power. Spike-specific TCR breadth and depth rose significantly after two AZD1222 doses compared with day 0 and with MenACWY recipients. Only 5 to 7 AZD1222 recipients were SARS-CoV-2 seropositive at baseline, limiting conclusions about previously exposed vaccinees. CD4 TCRs associated with the vaccine covered the entire spike protein, and the dominant responses were in regions 160-218 and 743-854. Participants were mostly white British, with more females than males. The authors suggested clonal diversity may have been underestimated. Because no day 14 peak-response samples were available, the repertoires could be characterized only after the peak T cell response.

This specimen's time point label, per the study, means: baseline before first vaccination. This specimen's treatment or condition label, per the study, means: meningococcal conjugate vaccine given as trial control. Samples from vaccinated people were obtained from the UK trials COV001 and COV002, which included a single-blind randomized controlled phase 2/3 trial of AZD1222 (ChAdOx1 nCoV-19) in healthy adults. Trial participant PBMC samples were collected at day 0 and day 28 after the second dose for TCRbeta chain sequencing. The clonotype was recovered from an adult in good health. Recombination joined TRBV30 with TRBJ1-3; TRBD1 fits 7 bases in the junction. The starting material was peripheral blood, obtained on day 0 of MenACWY control vaccination. The CDR3: CAWSVDRTSGNTIYF. Here is the DNA: TGTGCCTGGAGTGTGGACAGGACCTCTGGAAACACCATATATTTT.